This T cell receptor beta chain was recovered during a study of blood T cell repertoires in COVID-19. As for the study in general: Both acute and convalescent COVID-19 samples were obtained from the United States, Italy and Spain.

The cohort comprised adults aged about 18 to 100 years residing in under 25 US areas. Allocation to cohorts depended on clinical history reported by the participants. CDR3 length equals 16 residues. The germline gives CDR1 SEHNR, CDR2 FQNEAQ (reference sequence). Between the trimmed V and J ends, which lost 1 base and 1 base, there was a span of 11 bases. Methods used by the authors: Amplifying reference gene primers gave estimates of nucleated cell counts. Clones were read by immunoSEQ multiplex PCR, and TCRdb kept only the in-frame ones, dropping some. V and J calls and clone size are those listed in that table; D and trimming were worked out from the DNA. Here the sample spans 250,000 or so clones, approximately 86% being singletons.

The receptor was isolated from a woman aged 50 to 65 who had recovered from COVID-19. The sequencing input was PBMCs or T cells enriched from blood (not recorded which). The J gene is TRBJ2-1, the V gene TRBV7-9, with D tentatively TRBD2 (6 bases). CDR3 residues: CASSLGSGPSYNEQFF. DNA of the CDR3: TGTGCCAGCAGCTTAGGGAGCGGGCCGTCCTACAATGAGCAGTTCTTC.